This T cell receptor beta chain was documented in a study of shared clonotypes between healthy human individuals. The assay used deep level. Data came from immunoSEQ multiplex PCR; TCRdb stores just in-frame clones and leaves some out. The sample holds about 450,000 clones, about 85% seen once. General study results and limits: Collection of samples was limited to blood; tissue repertoires likely differ.

In regard to this clone: Its antigen is as yet unknown. One end of the junction fails to match germline, which may point to a read error.

The CDR3 runs to 15 residues. CDR1 is SGHDT, CDR2 YYEEEE, per germline. The specimen sequenced was PBMCs. The clonotype comes from a woman in her 40s in good health. Some clones in this sample may be carry-over from other donors' samples. The J gene is TRBJ2-3, the V gene TRBV5-6, with D perhaps matching TRBD2 (6 bases). The CDR3, as DNA: TGTGCCAGCAGCTCGGTTCTAGCGTCCACAGATACGAAGTATTTT. This sequence encodes CASSSVLASTDTKYF.